Listed here is a single TCR beta chain. In the authors' methods: Nucleated cell counts were estimated from reference gene primer amplification. Clones were sequenced by immunoSEQ multiplex PCR, and TCRdb holds only the in-frame ones, with some missing. The DNA gave D and trimming, while V, J and clone size come from that table. The sample has approximately 150,000 clones, roughly 87% seen once. There are 14 residues in the CDR3. The germline V gene has CDR1 SGHDN and CDR2 FVKESK. Trimming removed 1 base at V and 7 bases at J, with 14 bases between. This sample is drawn from a study of blood T cell repertoires in COVID-19. Study-level information: Samples taken during acute and convalescent COVID-19 were collected in the United States, Italy and Spain. From T cells, B-cell-depleted T cells, or PBMCs came the material, which was cDNA or gDNA.

The clonotype originates from a woman between 50 and 59 years old with acute or convalescent COVID-19. The sample taken for sequencing was peripheral blood. This chain connects TRBV14 to TRBJ2-7, with D perhaps matching TRBD2 (5 bases). The CDR3 nucleotides are TGTGCCAGCAGCCAAGCGGGGTTCATTTTGGAGCAGTACTTC. Residues: CASSQAGFILEQYF.